These T cell receptor beta chains were read from a single sample in a study of T cell responses to AZD1222 COVID-19 vaccine. TCRdb's table, derived via immunoSEQ multiplex PCR, lists solely in-frame clones and lacks some. This sample has 120,000 or so clones, with around 84% found just once. The specimen was peripheral blood, collected 28 days after the second AZD1222 dose. The receptors come from an adult who received the AZD1222 COVID-19 vaccine. CDR3s include the opening cysteine and the closing phenylalanine or tryptophan. Each record gives: V gene, clone size, D gene, J gene, CDR3 DNA, CDR3 protein. D genes are given only for firm matches. Clone size is shown for a subset of rows, as once, few, many or a class of expanded clone.

TRBV30,once,.,TRBJ1-1,TGTGCCTGGACCCACCTGTGGGAGAAGAACACTGAAGCTTTCTTT,CAWTHLWEKNTEAFF
TRBV28,few,.,TRBJ1-2,TGTGCCAGCAGTTACAGGGTCTATGGCTACACCTTC,CASSYRVYGYTF
TRBV28,.,TRBD2,TRBJ2-2,TGTGCCAGCATTCACACCTGGGGGGGAGATACCGGGGAGCTGTTTTTT,CASIHTWGGDTGELFF
TRBV5-4,.,TRBD2,TRBJ2-3,TGTGCCAGCAGCCCCGGGGGGGCCAGGACAGATACGCAGTATTTT,CASSPGGARTDTQYF
TRBV5-6,.,TRBD1,TRBJ1-2,TGTGCCAGCAGCCTATACGGATCAGGGGGCAGGGATGGCTACACCTTC,CASSLYGSGGRDGYTF
TRBV9,.,.,TRBJ1-5,TGTGCCAGCAGCCCAAACGGAAATCAGCCCCAGCATTTT,CASSPNGNQPQHF
TRBV18,.,TRBD1,TRBJ2-7,TGTGCCAGCTCACCAAATGATAGGGGACAGCCCCTCTACGAGCAGTACTTC,CASSPNDRGQPLYEQYF
TRBV3-1/TRBV3-2,.,.,TRBJ2-1,TGTGCCAGCAGCCACGAAGAGGTACAGGGCACGTACAATGAGCAGTTCTTC,CASSHEEVQGTYNEQFF
TRBV28,.,.,TRBJ1-3,TGTGCCAGCAGTTTGGGGGGAGAATCTGGAAACACCATATATTTT,CASSLGGESGNTIYF
TRBV27,.,.,TRBJ1-4,TGTGCCAGCAGTCCATACAGAGGTGAAAAACTGTTTTTT,CASSPYRGEKLFF
TRBV2,once,.,TRBJ1-2,TGTGCCAGCAGTTTGACAGAACTCTACACCTTC,CASSLTELYTF
TRBV28,.,TRBD1,TRBJ1-5,TGTGCCAGCACGCAGGGGGGTCAGCCCCAGCATTTT,CASTQGGQPQHF
TRBV4-1,.,TRBD1,TRBJ1-4,TGCGCCAGCAGCCAATCCGACAGGGGGGATGAAAAACTGTTTTTT,CASSQSDRGDEKLFF
TRBV19,.,.,TRBJ1-2,TGTGCCAGTAGTATATCGGGGGCGCGGACCATTTTCTATGGCTACACCTTC,CASSISGARTIFYGYTF
TRBV6-5,.,.,TRBJ2-1,TGTGCCAGCAGTAAAACGTCTTTCAATGAGCAGTTCTTC,CASSKTSFNEQFF
TRBV7-9,.,.,TRBJ2-1,TGTGCCAGCAGCCCTCGACAGATCTCCCCATATCAGTTCTTC,CASSPRQISPYQFF
TRBV24-1,medium-sized,TRBD1,TRBJ2-1,TGTGCCACCAGTGATTTGGGACAGGGGATTGGAAATGAGCAGTTCTTC,CATSDLGQGIGNEQFF
TRBV2,.,TRBD2,TRBJ2-2,TGTGCCAGCACCGGCCGAGCCCGGGGGGACACCGGGGAGCTGTTTTTT,CASTGRARGDTGELFF
TRBV11-2,.,.,TRBJ2-7,TGTGCCAGCAGCTTGGGGACCCCAACCGTCTACGAGCAGTACTTC,CASSLGTPTVYEQYF
TRBV29-1,.,TRBD1,TRBJ2-2,TGTAGCGTGACTGGGACAGGGGGTTACACCGGGGAGCTGTTTTTT,CSVTGTGGYTGELFF
TRBV11-2,once,.,TRBJ2-3,TGTGCCAGCAGCCGAACTATCGCAGATACGCAGTATTTT,CASSRTIADTQYF
TRBV2,.,.,TRBJ1-1,TGTGCCAGCAGTCCTGCGACGTTACTGGGCACTGAAGCTTTCTTT,CASSPATLLGTEAFF
TRBV19,few,.,TRBJ1-1,TGTGCCAGTAGTAAGCTCGCCAAGGGCACTGAAGCTTTCTTT,CASSKLAKGTEAFF